The clone carrying this T cell receptor (beta chain) was seen a handful of times. A modified ARM-PCR protocol with three rounds of nested PCR amplified TCRbeta. One entry per CDR3 protein, called by TCRdb with MiXCR from the multiplex PCR reads. Here the sample spans more than 95,000 distinct CDR3 sequences, about 66% being singletons. The sample originates from a study of tumor and adjacent non-tumor tissue in lung cancer. Germline CDR1 reads SEHNR; CDR2 reads FQNEAQ (reference sequence). CDR3 length equals 14 residues. V trimming: 5 bases; J trimming: 5 bases; junction bases outside the gene matches: 6. The template was RNA from unsorted bulk tissue.

The chain couples TRBV7-9 to TRBJ1-1, with 9 nucleotides matching TRBD1. Sample: lung tumor tissue. This TCR was sampled from a man aged 30-40 years with non-small cell lung cancer. DNA for the CDR3: TGTGCCAGCAGCCCACAGGGGGCGAAGACTGAAGCTTTCTTT. This encodes CASSPQGAKTEAFF.